The following is a T cell receptor (beta chain) sequence with its context. This sample was included in a study of blood T cell repertoires in COVID-19. Whole-study context: COVID-19 samples, acute and convalescent, were from the United States, Italy and Spain. T cells, B-cell-depleted T cells, or PBMCs supplied cDNA or gDNA.

Seattle's cohort entered during active infection and was followed longitudinally. Original processing notes: Researchers report that nucleated cell counts were estimated from reference gene primer amplification. The data were produced by immunoSEQ multiplex PCR, yet TCRdb's version contains in-frame clones alone and is incomplete. The DNA was the basis for D and trimming; V, J and clone size are from that table. The sample has 48,000 or so clones, 86% seen once; the top ten hold about 2.8%. Per the germline V gene, CDR1 is SGHDT and CDR2 is YYEEEE. This CDR3 is built from 13 residues. Trimming took off 4 bases at V and 4 bases at J, with 11 bases between the two ends.

The sample was peripheral blood. This TCR came from an elderly woman with COVID-19, enrolled during active disease. The chain carries TRBV5-6 and TRBJ1-2, with a tentative D call TRBD1 (5 bases). The CDR3, as DNA: TGTGCCAGCAGCCGCCAGGGCAGCTATGGCTACACCTTC. Its translation is CASSRQGSYGYTF.